This T cell receptor beta chain comes out of a study of T cell responses to AZD1222 COVID-19 vaccine. The assay was immunoSEQ multiplex PCR, and TCRdb's table has in-frame clones only and misses some. The sample includes over 100,000 clones, about 89% of them seen just once. V shed 1 base and J shed 0 bases, with 6 bases lying between them. The CDR3 extends over 15 amino acids. The germline V gene encodes CDR1 SGHDN and CDR2 FVKESK. Study-level findings and limits: Clonal diversity was possibly underestimated, and white British individuals and females predominated among donors. Among AZD1222 vaccinees, only 6 or 7 were seropositive at baseline.

In regard to this clone: Its target is not known.

The rearrangement uses TRBV14 and TRBJ2-2; no reliable D call. The sequence was collected from an adult in good health. The material sequenced was peripheral blood, taken on day 0 of AZD1222 vaccination. CDR3 bases: TGTGCCAGCAGCCAAGGCGCGGCGAACACCGGGGAGCTGTTTTTT. As protein: CASSQGAANTGELFF.